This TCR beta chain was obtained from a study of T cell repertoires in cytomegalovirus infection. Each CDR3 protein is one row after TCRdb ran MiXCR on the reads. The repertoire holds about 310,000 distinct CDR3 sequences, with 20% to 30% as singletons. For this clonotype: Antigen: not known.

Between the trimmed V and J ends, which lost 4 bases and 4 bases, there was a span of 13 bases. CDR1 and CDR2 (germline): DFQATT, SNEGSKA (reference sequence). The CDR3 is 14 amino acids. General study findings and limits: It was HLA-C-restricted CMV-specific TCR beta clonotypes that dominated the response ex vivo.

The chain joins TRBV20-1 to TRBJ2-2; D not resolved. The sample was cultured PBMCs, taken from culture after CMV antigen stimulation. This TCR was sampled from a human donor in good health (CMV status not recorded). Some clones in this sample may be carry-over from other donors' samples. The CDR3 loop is CSANDPLGTGELFF. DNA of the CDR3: TGCAGTGCTAACGATCCCCTCGGCACCGGGGAGCTGTTTTTT.